The clone carrying this T cell receptor (beta chain) was seen only a few times. What it binds is unknown. This entry belongs to a study of cytomegalovirus exposure and HLA in healthy donors. Across the study: One earlier analysis, a look at some 180 million T cells, found fewer than 140 million unique TCR beta sequences. The study placed about 86% of its roughly 410 genotyped donors in the Caucasian-associated ancestry cluster. Overall study results and limits: Per published reports, the classifier diagnosed cytomegalovirus status with high specificity and sensitivity. The authors later linked a missense DCLRE1C variant to TCR beta V- and J-gene trimming.

Primers: 60 Vbeta forward and 13 Jbeta reverse. Measured with immunoSEQ multiplex PCR; TCRdb has only the in-frame clones, and not every one. The table shows tens of thousands of clones, with 67% occurring only once. Material for sequencing was PBMCs. This TCR derives from a woman between 50 and 59 years old in good health and CMV-seropositive.

CDR3 sequence: CASSLEGQGSSYNEQFF. The CDR3, as DNA: TGTGCCAGCAGCTTAGAGGGACAGGGAAGCTCCTACAATGAGCAGTTCTTC. The chain employs TRBV11-2 and TRBJ2-1; TRBD1 matches at 9 bases. The V gene end was trimmed by 0 bases and the J gene end by 0 bases; junction bases not matched to a gene: 3. Germline V CDR1 and CDR2: SGHAT, FQNNGV. There are 17 residues in the CDR3.